The clone carrying this T cell receptor beta chain was observed a single time. This record belongs to a study of cytomegalovirus exposure and HLA in healthy donors. This PCR relied on a set of 60 Vbeta primers and 13 Jbeta primers. Profiling relied on immunoSEQ multiplex PCR, and the TCRdb table lists in-frame clones only, not all of them. The sample yields about 130,000 clones, 60% to 80% seen once. This CDR3 is 16 amino acids long. Germline CDR1 MNHNS, CDR2 SASEGT. V was pared by 3 bases and J by 4 bases, with 16 bases between. This receptor was obtained from a male donor in good health and CMV-seronegative. V is TRBV6-1 and J is TRBJ2-1; D might be TRBD2 (5 bases). Input material: PBMCs. CDR3 in DNA: TGTGCCAGCAGTGAGTCAGCGGCTCAACCATACAATGAGCAGTTCTTC. Translated, it gives CASSESAAQPYNEQFF.